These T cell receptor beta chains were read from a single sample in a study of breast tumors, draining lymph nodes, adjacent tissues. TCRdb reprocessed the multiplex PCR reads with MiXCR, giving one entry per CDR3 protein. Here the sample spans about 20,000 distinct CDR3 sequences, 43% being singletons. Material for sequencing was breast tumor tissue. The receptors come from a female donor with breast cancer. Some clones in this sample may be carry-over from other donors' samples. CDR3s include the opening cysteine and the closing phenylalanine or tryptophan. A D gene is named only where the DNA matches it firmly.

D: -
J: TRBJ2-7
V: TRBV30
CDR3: CAWSRDPGKQYF

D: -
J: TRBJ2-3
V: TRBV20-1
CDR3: CSAQHSVSTDTQYF

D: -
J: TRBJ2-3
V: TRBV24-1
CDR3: CATSGEGGRIRRDTQYF

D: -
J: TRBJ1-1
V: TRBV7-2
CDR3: CASSLGQHNTEAFF

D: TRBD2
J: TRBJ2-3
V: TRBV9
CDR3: CASSARTSGTDTQYF

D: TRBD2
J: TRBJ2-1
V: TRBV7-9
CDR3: CASGLVGLAGDGGHEQFF

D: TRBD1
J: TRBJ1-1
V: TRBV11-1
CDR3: CASSFHRGNTEAFF

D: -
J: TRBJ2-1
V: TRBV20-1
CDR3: CGPLPVGREYNEQFF

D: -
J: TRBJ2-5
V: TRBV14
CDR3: CASSLSRWGETQSF

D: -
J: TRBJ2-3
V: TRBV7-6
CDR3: CASSQSPGSVVDTQYF

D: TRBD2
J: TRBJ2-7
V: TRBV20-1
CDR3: CSAYRTSGALGYEQYF

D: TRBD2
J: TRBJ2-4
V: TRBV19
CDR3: CASSPGLADAKNIQYF